The next 24 T cell receptor beta chains were all read from a single sample in a study of Ad26.COV2.S vaccination and SARS-CoV-2 variants. Treatment noted: around 19 received Ad26.COV2.S at low or high dose, single or two shots; about 5 received placebo; per-sample allocation not given. Vaccine and placebo recipients were sampled on day 63 after the first injection. Sequenced by immunoSEQ multiplex PCR; TCRdb stores in-frame clones only, minus some. Seen here are 350,000 to 450,000 clones, about 91% observed once, and the top ten hold 1.9%. The sample in question was peripheral blood, obtained in a trial of Ad26.COV2.S vaccine versus placebo. These receptor sequences come from a person between 18 and 65 years old who received the Ad26.COV2.S COVID-19 vaccine or a placebo.

This chain connects TRBV6-2 or TRBV6-3 to TRBJ1-5; TRBD1 matches at 9 bases. The trim removed 5 bases at V and 2 bases at J, leaving 13 bases unmatched. Looked up from germline, CDR1 is MNHEY and CDR2 is SVGEGT. The CDR3 covers 18 residues. The CDR3 region is CASSHTRDRVDRNQPQHF. The CDR3 DNA follows: TGTGCCAGCAGTCATACCAGGGACAGGGTCGATCGCAATCAGCCCCAGCATTTT.

This rearrangement joins TRBV19 to TRBJ2-1; D gene ambiguous. Trimming removed 5 bases at V and 9 bases at J, with 20 bases between. The V gene's germline CDR1 is LNHDA and CDR2 SQIVND (reference sequence). The CDR3 consists of 15 residues. The DNA of the CDR3 is TGTGCCAGTAGTCCCCTTTCGACCGTGCACGGTGAGCAGTTCTTC. This encodes CASSPLSTVHGEQFF.

This clone was recorded a few times. This chain connects TRBV6-5 to TRBJ2-7; possibly TRBD1 for D (6 bases). CDR3 length equals 14 residues. The germline V gene encodes CDR1 MNHEY and CDR2 SVGAGI. The V end was cut by 5 bases, the J end by 5 bases, with 16 bases between. CDR3 residues: CASSTLTGTHEQYF. DNA of the CDR3: TGTGCCAGCAGTACCCTGACAGGTACCCACGAGCAGTACTTC.

This sequence joins TRBV4-1 and TRBJ1-2; possibly TRBD1 for D (5 bases). The V gene's germline CDR1 is MGHRA and CDR2 YSYEKL. Trimming stripped 3 bases from V and 8 bases from J, with 10 bases between. CDR3 length: 12 amino acids. CDR3 sequence: CASSHPWGGYTF. Written as DNA, the CDR3 is TGCGCCAGCAGCCACCCCTGGGGCGGCTACACCTTC.

The rearrangement joins TRBV6-5 to TRBJ2-2; no firm D call. Trimming pared 0 bases from V and 7 bases from J, leaving 9 bases between. This CDR3 has 14 residues. From germline, CDR1 is MNHEY and CDR2 SVGAGI. Here the CDR3 reads CASSYSQSGGELFF. CDR3 nucleotide sequence: TGTGCCAGCAGTTACTCGCAGTCGGGCGGGGAGCTGTTTTTT.

V gene TRBV18 combines with J gene TRBJ2-6, with D perhaps TRBD2 (5 bases). The CDR3 is 15 amino acids. Between the trimmed V and J ends, which lost 5 bases and 0 bases, there was a span of 8 bases. CDR1 is KGHSH and CDR2 is LQKENI in the germline V gene. The CDR3 here is CASSALGSGANVLTF. CDR3 bases: TGTGCCAGCTCAGCACTAGGCTCTGGGGCCAACGTCCTGACTTTC.

CDR3 sequence (DNA): TGCGCCAGCAGCTTGAGGAACCCTAGCGCCACCGGGGAGCTGTTTTTT. This gives the protein CASSLRNPSATGELFF. This chain joins TRBV5-1 and TRBJ2-2, with a weak D call TRBD2 (6 bases). Trimming removed 1 base at V and 4 bases at J, with 14 bases between. Germline loops: CDR1 SGHRS, CDR2 YFSETQ. This CDR3 contains 16 residues.

This sequence joins TRBV28 and TRBJ2-1; D not certain. In germline, CDR1 is MDHEN, CDR2 SYDVKM. Trimming removed 5 bases from V and 4 bases from J, with 27 bases in between. The CDR3 contains 19 residues. The chain's CDR3 is CASSLPTFPHSPTYNEQFF. The CDR3 bases are TGTGCCAGCAGTCTCCCGACTTTTCCTCATAGCCCGACTTACAATGAGCAGTTCTTC. The variable domain in full, with the rest retrieved from reference TRBV28 and TRBJ2-1, is DVKVTQSSRYLVKRTGEKVFLECVQDMDHENMFWYRQDPGLGLRLIYFSYDVKMKEKGDIPEGYSVSREKKERFSLILESASTNQTSMYLCASSLPTFPHSPTYNEQFFGPGTRLTVL.

This chain links TRBV3-1 (or the pseudogene TRBV3-2) with TRBJ2-2; 7 bases agree with TRBD2. V lost 3 bases and J lost 7; bases outside the gene matches: 20. Germline assignment: CDR1 LGHDT and CDR2 YNNKEL (reference sequence). CDR3 length: 19 amino acids. CDR3 residues: CASSHFLDGLGLGGGELFF. The CDR3 DNA reads as TGTGCCAGCAGCCACTTCCTTGACGGACTAGGGTTGGGCGGCGGGGAGCTGTTTTTT.

The chain uses TRBV18 and TRBJ2-1; the match to TRBD2 covers 12 bases. Unmatched junction bases numbered 5, after V lost 5 bases and J lost 0 bases. From germline, CDR1 is KGHSH and CDR2 LQKENI. This CDR3 has 17 residues. Here the CDR3 DNA reads TGTGCCAGCTCAGCCGGACTAGCGGGGAGCTCCTACAATGAGCAGTTCTTC. Translating it yields CASSAGLAGSSYNEQFF.

V gene TRBV18 combines with J gene TRBJ2-7; no clear D gene. With 1 base removed from V and 0 bases from J, the gap between germline ends came to 7 bases. The CDR3 is 14 residues long. The germline CDR1 and CDR2 sequences are KGHSH and LQKENI. CDR3 loop: CASSPLRTSYEQYF. In DNA, the CDR3 is TGTGCCAGCTCACCACTTCGAACCTCCTACGAGCAGTACTTC.

This rearrangement joins TRBV11-3 to TRBJ2-1; possibly TRBD2 for D (6 bases). This CDR3 spans 16 amino acids. Trimming cost V 0 bases and J 7 bases, with 16 bases left between them. Germline values: CDR1 SGHNT, CDR2 YENEEA. The CDR3 DNA reads TGTGCCAGCAGCTTAGACACGGGAGCGGCGCATAATGAGCAGTTCTTC. It translates to CASSLDTGAAHNEQFF.

V and J are TRBV13 and TRBJ2-7; D not resolved. There are 13 residues in the CDR3. V was pared by 0 bases and J by 3 bases, with 6 bases between. Germline V gives CDR1 PRHDT, CDR2 FYEKMQ (reference sequence). The DNA of the CDR3 is TGTGCCAGCAGCTTAGGTTGGGGCTACGAGCAGTACTTC. The encoded protein is CASSLGWGYEQYF.

The chain links TRBV7-9 to TRBJ2-5, with D perhaps TRBD1 or TRBD2 (6 bases each). In germline, CDR1 is SEHNR, CDR2 FQNEAQ (reference sequence). V was clipped by 1 base and J by 1 base, with 7 bases between them. CDR3 length: 14 amino acids. CDR3 nucleotide sequence: TGTGCCAGCAGCTTAGGGGGGGCCCAAGAGACCCAGTACTTC. Amino acids: CASSLGGAQETQYF.

This clone showed up just a few times. The rearrangement links TRBV30 to TRBJ2-7; perhaps TRBD1 as D (6 bases). The CDR3 loop spans 12 amino acids. V dropped 5 bases and J dropped 2 bases, with 10 bases sitting between them. The germline V gene has CDR1 GTSNPN and CDR2 SVGIG (reference sequence). The CDR3 coding sequence is TGTGCCTGGCGGGGACACACCTACGAGCAGTACTTC. Translation: CAWRGHTYEQYF.

This clone was seen a single time. V gene TRBV6-4 combines with J gene TRBJ2-2; perhaps TRBD2 as D (5 bases). V shed 2 bases and J shed 12 bases, with 10 bases lying between them. Germline V gene data show CDR1 as MRHNA and CDR2 as SNTAGT. This CDR3 comprises 12 residues. CDR3 loop: CASSDVGEKLFF. The CDR3 nucleotides are TGTGCCAGCAGTGACGTCGGGGAGAAGCTGTTTTTT.

The chain employs TRBV12-3 or TRBV12-4 and TRBJ2-3; the D is unclear. The CDR3 is 12 amino acids. Trimming pared 4 bases from V and 2 bases from J, leaving 4 bases between. CDR3 nucleotides: TGTGCCAGCAGTTCCCACACAGATACGCAGTATTTT. Translated, it gives CASSSHTDTQYF.

A single count supports this clone. The rearrangement uses TRBV28 and TRBJ2-4; the match to TRBD2 covers 7 bases. V trimming: 5 bases; J trimming: 5 bases; junction bases outside the gene matches: 6. This CDR3 comprises 14 residues. Germline V gene sequence: CDR1 MDHEN, CDR2 SYDVKM. The CDR3 DNA follows: TGTGCCAGCAGTCCGACCGGGAGGCAAAACATTCAGTACTTC. Residues: CASSPTGRQNIQYF.

This clone was found once. J is TRBJ1-5 and V is TRBV19; 8 bases fit TRBD1. V shed 5 bases and J 7 bases; nucleotides not matched to a gene: 10. CDR1 and CDR2 from the germline V gene are LNHDA and SQIVND (reference sequence). The CDR3 contains 15 residues. In nucleotides, the CDR3 is TGTGCCAGTAGTCCCCAGGACAGGGACGGGCAGCCCCAGCATTTT. This gives the protein CASSPQDRDGQPQHF.

The chain links TRBV6-1 to TRBJ1-6; possible D gene TRBD1, 5 bases. Trimming pared 1 base from V and 7 bases from J, leaving 8 bases between. The CDR3 is 14 residues long. Germline V gives CDR1 MNHNS, CDR2 SASEGT. CDR3 residues: CASSEGSGNSPLHF. In nucleotides, the CDR3 is TGTGCCAGCAGTGAAGGGTCAGGGAATTCACCCCTCCACTTT.

This chain's CDR3 is CASSLEVPTYEQYF. The CDR3 nucleotides are TGTGCCAGCAGTTTAGAGGTTCCCACCTACGAGCAGTACTTC. The chain couples TRBV28 to TRBJ2-7; D is uncertain. The CDR3 has 14 residues. CDR1 is MDHEN and CDR2 is SYDVKM in the germline V gene. The V and J ends lost 2 bases and 2 bases respectively, with 10 bases between them.

This clone was found once. The genes are TRBV27 and TRBJ2-7; D possibly corresponds to TRBD2 (6 bases). Trimming stripped 2 bases from V and 2 bases from J, with 10 bases between. The V gene's germline CDR1 is MNHEY and CDR2 SMNVEV (reference sequence). There are 14 residues in the CDR3. The CDR3 sequence is CASSLLGGTYEQYF. CDR3 DNA: TGTGCCAGCAGTTTACTTGGGGGGACCTACGAGCAGTACTTC.

This clone has just one count. The V call is TRBV2, the J call TRBJ1-5; D not certain. The CDR3 covers 15 residues. Germline V lookup: CDR1 SNHLY, CDR2 FYNNEI. V lost 2 bases and J 3 bases, leaving 11 bases between the germline ends. The DNA of the CDR3 is TGTGCCAGCAGTGAAAAGGAGGCATTCAATCAGCCCCAGCATTTT. Translated, it gives CASSEKEAFNQPQHF.

The chain joins TRBV30 to TRBJ2-2; D remains unclear. CDR1 and CDR2 (germline): GTSNPN, SVGIG (reference sequence). CDR3 size: 11 residues. The V end lost 0 bases, the J end lost 11 bases, and 7 bases lay between the germline ends. CDR3 nucleotides: TGTGCCTGGAGTGTACTTGGTGAGCTGTTTTTT. Translated: CAWSVLGELFF.